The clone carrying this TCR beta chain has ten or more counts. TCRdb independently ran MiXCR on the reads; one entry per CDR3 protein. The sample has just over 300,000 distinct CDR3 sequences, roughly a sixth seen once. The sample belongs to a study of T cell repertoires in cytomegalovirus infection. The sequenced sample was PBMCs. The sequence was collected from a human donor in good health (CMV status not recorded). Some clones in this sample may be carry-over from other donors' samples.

The CDR3 reads CASSLVGGEAFF. CDR3 in DNA: TGTGCCAGCAGCTTAGTAGGGGGTGAAGCTTTCTTT. The genes are TRBV7-2 and TRBJ1-1; D possibly corresponds to TRBD1 (6 bases). V gave up 1 base and J gave up 7 bases, with 7 bases separating them. From germline, CDR1 is SGHTA and CDR2 FQGNSA. This CDR3 contains 12 residues.